The 25 T cell receptor beta chains listed next were all sequenced from one sample in a study of blood T cell repertoires in COVID-19 (TCRdb year 2020). Libraries were made using the immunoSEQ multiplex PCR assay. TCRdb mirrors the immuneACCESS table, restricted to in-frame sequences. Some clones are absent from its copies; in checked studies, under half trace to an unresolved V gene, and the reason for the others is unknown. Across this sample there are fewer than 200,000 clones, with roughly 88% seen only once. The ten largest clones capture about 1.2% of the sample. Sequencing was done on a sample of peripheral blood. The receptors shown here come from a man in his 60s who had recovered from COVID-19.

The chain has TRBV5-1 and TRBJ2-2, with D maybe TRBD1 (6 bases). In germline, CDR1 is SGHRS, CDR2 YFSETQ. The CDR3 spans 16 residues. Trimming stripped 1 base from V and 4 bases from J, with 14 bases between. CDR3 in DNA: TGCGCCAGCAGCTTGAACAGGGTTTCAGGCACCGGGGAGCTGTTTTTT. The encoded protein is CASSLNRVSGTGELFF.

The chain employs TRBV6-2 or TRBV6-3 and TRBJ1-6; D not resolved. Looked up from germline, CDR1 is MNHEY and CDR2 is SVGEGT. This CDR3 has 15 amino acids. Trimming stripped 6 bases from V and 1 base from J, with 10 bases between. The CDR3 reads CASSRGSSYNSPLHF. DNA for the CDR3: TGTGCCAGCAGCCGCGGCAGTTCCTATAATTCACCCCTCCACTTT.

This clone was detected only a few times. The chain employs TRBV7-9 and TRBJ2-3; D unclear. Looked up from germline, CDR1 is SEHNR and CDR2 is FQNEAQ (reference sequence). V gave up 6 bases and J gave up 3 bases, with 7 bases separating them. This CDR3 region has 12 residues. The CDR3 loop is CASRRETDTQYF. In DNA, the CDR3 is TGTGCCAGCAGACGAGAAACAGATACGCAGTATTTT.

This chain uses TRBV6-5 with TRBJ2-1, with a weak D call TRBD2 (6 bases). V lost 4 bases to trimming and J lost 7 bases, with 8 bases between them. CDR3 length: 12 amino acids. Germline CDR1 is MNHEY and CDR2 is SVGAGI. CDR3 in DNA: TGTGCCAGCAGTTCCGCGGGGAATGAGCAGTTCTTC. It codes for CASSSAGNEQFF.

This chain links TRBV6-1 with TRBJ1-1; TRBD1 might be the D (6 bases). The CDR3 runs to 16 residues. Trimming took 2 bases from V and 7 from J, leaving 20 bases between them. CDR1 and CDR2 from the germline V gene are MNHNS and SASEGT. The CDR3 nucleotides read TGTGCCAGCAGTGAAAGAGCCGTACAGGGATCGGGTGAAGCTTTCTTT. Its translation is CASSERAVQGSGEAFF.

V gene TRBV13 combines with J gene TRBJ2-2, with D possibly matching TRBD2 (6 bases). The CDR3 has 15 residues. Germline CDR1 and CDR2: PRHDT and FYEKMQ (reference sequence). Trimming left V 3 bases short and J 6 bases short, with 14 bases between. The CDR3 sequence: CASSFWGGVPGELFF. In DNA, the CDR3 is TGTGCCAGCAGCTTCTGGGGCGGGGTCCCCGGGGAGCTGTTTTTT.

The rearrangement links TRBV7-9 to TRBJ1-1; 7 nucleotides line up with TRBD1. V trimming: 1 base; J trimming: 4 bases; junction bases outside the gene matches: 3. The CDR3 consists of 14 residues. Germline CDR1 reads SEHNR; CDR2 reads FQNEAQ (reference sequence). CDR3 in DNA: TGTGCCAGCAGCTTAGGACAGGGAGTCACTGAAGCTTTCTTT. It specifies CASSLGQGVTEAFF.

There are a few counts of this clone. The CDR3 sequence: CASSLFGVATEAFF. In DNA form, the CDR3 reads TGTGCCAGCAGCTTATTCGGGGTCGCCACTGAAGCTTTCTTT. The chain uses TRBV7-3 and TRBJ1-1; D gene ambiguous. This CDR3 spans 14 amino acids. Trimming pared 2 bases from V and 4 bases from J, leaving 11 bases between. Germline V gene data show CDR1 as SGHTA and CDR2 as FQGTGA.

This chain connects TRBV9 to TRBJ2-5; 7 bases are shared with TRBD1. The ends lost 3 bases at V and 5 bases at J; junction bases unmatched: 10. This CDR3 spans 15 amino acids. CDR1 is SGDLS and CDR2 is YYNGEE in the germline V gene. The CDR3, as DNA: TGTGCCAGCAGCGCGGACAGGACGAACTTGGAGACCCAGTACTTC. Amino acid sequence: CASSADRTNLETQYF.

This chain uses TRBV11-1 with TRBJ1-1; a weak D match, TRBD1 (5 bases). Looked up from germline, CDR1 is SGHAT and CDR2 is FQDESV (reference sequence). The CDR3 totals 14 residues. V was cut by 1 base and J by 3 bases, with 9 bases left in between. The DNA for the CDR3 is TGTGCCAGCAGCTTAGGGGGGGTCGACACTGAAGCTTTCTTT. It encodes CASSLGGVDTEAFF. The complete variable domain, with remaining parts taken from reference TRBV11-1 and TRBJ1-1, reads EAEVAQSPRYKITEKSQAVAFWCDPISGHATLYWYRQILGQGPELLVQFQDESVVDDSQLPKDRFSAERLKGVDSTLKIQPAELGDSAMYLCASSLGGVDTEAFFGQGTRLTVV.

This clone was recorded a few times. The V call is TRBV19, the J call TRBJ2-7; 8 bases fit TRBD1. The CDR3 is 13 amino acids. CDR1 and CDR2 from the germline V gene are LNHDA and SQIVND (reference sequence). With V trimmed by 3 bases and J by 3 bases, 1 base remained unmatched. The chain's CDR3 is CASSIDRGYEQYF. CDR3 DNA sequence: TGTGCCAGTAGTATCGACAGGGGCTACGAGCAGTACTTC.

This chain uses TRBV24-1 with TRBJ2-2; perhaps TRBD1 as D (6 bases). From germline, CDR1 is KGHDR and CDR2 SFDVKD. V lost 3 bases to trimming and J lost 5 bases, with 18 bases between them. The CDR3 consists of 17 residues. DNA for the CDR3: TGTGCCACCAGTGATCAGTTTGGGACACGGAAAACCGGGGAGCTGTTTTTT. Its translation: CATSDQFGTRKTGELFF.

The CDR3 region is CASSTRQGAYGYTF. The CDR3 nucleotides read TGTGCCAGTAGCACAAGACAGGGGGCGTATGGCTACACCTTC. The V and J genes are TRBV19 and TRBJ1-2; TRBD1 matches 10 bases. Germline CDR1 LNHDA, CDR2 SQIVND (reference sequence). The CDR3 covers 14 residues. Trimming took 6 bases from V and 5 from J; bases not matched to a gene: 6.

The chain uses TRBV7-2 and TRBJ1-5; 7 bases agree with TRBD1. V trimming: 4 bases; J trimming: 4 bases; junction bases outside the gene matches: 10. There are 16 residues in the CDR3. Germline V gene lookup returns CDR1 SGHTA and CDR2 FQGNSA. CDR3 DNA: TGTGCCAGCAGCTCGACCCCAGGGGGGAGTAATCAGCCCCAGCATTTT. Protein: CASSSTPGGSNQPQHF.

This sequence joins TRBV19 and TRBJ1-1; no firm D call. Germline assignment: CDR1 LNHDA and CDR2 SQIVND (reference sequence). The CDR3 contains 15 residues. The V end was cut by 5 bases, the J end by 0 bases, with 13 bases between. The DNA of the CDR3 is TGTGCCAGTAGTCCAGTCGGGTCGATGAACACTGAAGCTTTCTTT. Translation gives CASSPVGSMNTEAFF.

V is TRBV4-2 and J is TRBJ1-4, with D tentatively TRBD1 (5 bases). V was clipped by 5 bases and J by 2 bases, with 9 bases between them. CDR3 length: 14 amino acids. Germline V gives CDR1 LGHNA, CDR2 YNFKEQ. The CDR3 nucleotides read TGTGCCAGCAGCGCGGGGGGGACTAATGAAAAACTGTTTTTT. Translation gives CASSAGGTNEKLFF.

J is TRBJ2-7 and V is TRBV4-1; a weak D match, TRBD2 (5 bases). The V and J ends lost 1 base and 3 bases respectively, with 10 bases between them. Germline CDR1 is MGHRA and CDR2 is YSYEKL. The CDR3 loop spans 14 amino acids. Here the CDR3 reads CASSQVSAGYEQYF. The CDR3 region has the DNA TGCGCCAGCAGCCAAGTTAGCGCAGGCTACGAGCAGTACTTC.

The table lists this clone with a few counts. V usage is TRBV27 and J usage is TRBJ1-2; D possibly corresponds to TRBD1 (6 bases). Germline CDR1 and CDR2: MNHEY and SMNVEV (reference sequence). The CDR3 contains 15 residues. The V gene lost 5 bases and the J gene lost 4 bases, with 17 bases spanning the gap. CDR3 bases: TGTGCCAGCAGTCCCGTCCTGACAGGAGTCTATGGCTACACCTTC. The encoded protein is CASSPVLTGVYGYTF.

Here the CDR3 DNA reads TGTGCCAGCAGTTACGGACAGGGGGCAGTCAAAAACATTCAGTACTTC. It specifies CASSYGQGAVKNIQYF. The chain recombines TRBV6-6 with TRBJ2-4, with 11 bases lining up with TRBD1. V gave up 2 bases and J gave up 3 bases; unmatched junction bases: 3. The CDR3 extends over 16 amino acids. From germline, CDR1 is MNHNY and CDR2 SVGAGI (reference sequence).

CDR3 residues: CASRGTNEKLFF. The CDR3 region has the DNA TGTGCCAGTAGGGGGACTAATGAAAAACTGTTTTTT. The rearrangement uses TRBV2 and TRBJ1-4, with a possible D match to TRBD1 (6 bases). The length of the CDR3 is 12 residues. Trimming took 9 bases from V and 2 from J, leaving 7 bases between them. Germline values: CDR1 SNHLY, CDR2 FYNNEI. The complete variable domain, with remaining parts taken from reference TRBV2 and TRBJ1-4, reads EPEVTQTPSHQVTQMGQEVILRCVPISNHLYFYWYRQILGQKVEFLVSFYNNEISEKSEIFDDQFSVERPDGSNFTLKIRSTKLEDSAMYFCASRGTNEKLFFGSGTQLSVL.

The rearrangement joins TRBV6-6 to TRBJ2-5; D call uncertain. V lost 6 bases and J lost 0, with 11 bases in between. The CDR3 spans 14 residues. Per the germline V gene, CDR1 is MNHNY and CDR2 is SVGAGI (reference sequence). The CDR3: CASRPDKYQETQYF. DNA for the CDR3: TGTGCCAGCAGACCAGACAAGTACCAAGAGACCCAGTACTTC.

Only one count was recorded for this clone. The chain couples TRBV25-1 to TRBJ1-1; possible D gene TRBD1, 5 bases. There are 15 residues in the CDR3. V gave up 8 bases and J gave up 1 base, with 17 bases separating them. CDR1 is MGHDK, CDR2 SYGVNS, per germline. The CDR3: CASGGDPGGNTEAFF. The CDR3, as DNA: TGTGCCAGCGGCGGGGACCCCGGAGGGAACACTGAAGCTTTCTTT.

J is TRBJ1-1 and V is TRBV3-1 (or the pseudogene TRBV3-2); the match to TRBD1 covers 7 bases. Trimming removed 1 base from V and 1 base from J; junction bases left unmatched: 3. The germline gives CDR1 LGHDT, CDR2 YNNKEL (reference sequence). CDR3 length: 15 residues. The CDR3 here is CASSQGTGANTEAFF. The CDR3 bases are TGTGCCAGCAGCCAAGGAACAGGGGCGAACACTGAAGCTTTCTTT.

The chain links TRBV5-6 to TRBJ2-7, with unresolved D. Trimming shortened V by 4 bases and J by 3 bases, and 5 bases separated the two germline ends. This CDR3 region has 11 residues. The germline V gene has CDR1 SGHDT and CDR2 YYEEEE. CDR3 in amino acids: CASSALYEQYF. Here the CDR3 DNA reads TGTGCCAGCAGCGCGCTCTACGAGCAGTACTTC.

V is TRBV2 and J is TRBJ2-2, with 10 bases lining up with TRBD2. The CDR3 contains 16 residues. V shed 7 bases, J shed 1 base, and the junction held 6 bases outside the gene matches. Germline V gene data show CDR1 as SNHLY and CDR2 as FYNNEI. CDR3 loop: CASTRLAGGNTGELFF. The CDR3 nucleotides are TGTGCCAGCACCCGACTAGCGGGTGGGAACACCGGGGAGCTGTTTTTT. Variable domain in full (rest from reference TRBV2 and TRBJ2-2): EPEVTQTPSHQVTQMGQEVILRCVPISNHLYFYWYRQILGQKVEFLVSFYNNEISEKSEIFDDQFSVERPDGSNFTLKIRSTKLEDSAMYFCASTRLAGGNTGELFFGEGSRLTVL.